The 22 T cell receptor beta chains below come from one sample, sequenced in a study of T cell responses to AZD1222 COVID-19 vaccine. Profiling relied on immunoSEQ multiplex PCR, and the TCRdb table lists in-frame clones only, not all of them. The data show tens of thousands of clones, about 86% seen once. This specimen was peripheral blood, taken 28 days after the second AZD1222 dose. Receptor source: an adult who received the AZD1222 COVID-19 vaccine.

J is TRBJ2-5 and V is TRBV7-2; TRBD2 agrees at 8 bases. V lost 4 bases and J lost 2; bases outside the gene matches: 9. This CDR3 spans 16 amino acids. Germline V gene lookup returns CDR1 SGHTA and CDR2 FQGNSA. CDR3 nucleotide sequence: TGTGCCAGCAGCTCTTGGGGTAGCGGGATTCAAGAGACCCAGTACTTC. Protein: CASSSWGSGIQETQYF. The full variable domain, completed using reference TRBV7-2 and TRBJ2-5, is GAGVSQSPSNKVTEKGKDVELRCDPISGHTALYWYRQSLGQGLEFLIYFQGNSAPDKSGLPSDRFSAERTGGSVSTLTIQRTQQEDSAVYLCASSSWGSGIQETQYFGPGTRLLVL.

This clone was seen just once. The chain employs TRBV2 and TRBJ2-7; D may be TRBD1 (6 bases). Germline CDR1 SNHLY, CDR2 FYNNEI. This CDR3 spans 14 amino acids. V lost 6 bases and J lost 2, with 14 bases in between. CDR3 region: CASSRRQATYEQYF. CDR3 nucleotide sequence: TGTGCCAGCAGCAGGAGACAGGCGACCTACGAGCAGTACTTC.

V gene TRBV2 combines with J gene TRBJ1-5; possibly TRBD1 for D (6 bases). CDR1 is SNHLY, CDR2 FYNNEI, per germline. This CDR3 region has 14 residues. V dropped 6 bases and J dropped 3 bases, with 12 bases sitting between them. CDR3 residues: CASRLDSNNQPQHF. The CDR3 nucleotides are TGTGCCAGCAGACTGGACAGCAACAATCAGCCCCAGCATTTT. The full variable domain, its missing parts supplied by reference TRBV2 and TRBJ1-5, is EPEVTQTPSHQVTQMGQEVILRCVPISNHLYFYWYRQILGQKVEFLVSFYNNEISEKSEIFDDQFSVERPDGSNFTLKIRSTKLEDSAMYFCASRLDSNNQPQHFGDGTRLSIL.

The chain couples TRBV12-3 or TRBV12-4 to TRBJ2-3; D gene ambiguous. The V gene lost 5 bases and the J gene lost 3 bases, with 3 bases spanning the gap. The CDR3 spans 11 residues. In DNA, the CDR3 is TGTGCCAGCAGTCCTACAGATACGCAGTATTTT. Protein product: CASSPTDTQYF.

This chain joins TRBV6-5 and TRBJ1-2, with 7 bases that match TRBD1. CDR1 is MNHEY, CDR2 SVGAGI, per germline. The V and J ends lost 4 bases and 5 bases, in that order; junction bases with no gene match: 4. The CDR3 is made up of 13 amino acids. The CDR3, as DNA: TGTGCCAGCAGTTCTCAACAGGGGTATGGCTACACCTTC. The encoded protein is CASSSQQGYGYTF.

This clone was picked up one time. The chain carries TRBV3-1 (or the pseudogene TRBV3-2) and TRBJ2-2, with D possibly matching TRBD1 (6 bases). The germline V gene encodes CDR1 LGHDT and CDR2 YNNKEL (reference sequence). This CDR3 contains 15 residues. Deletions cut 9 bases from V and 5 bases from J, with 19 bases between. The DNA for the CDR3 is TGTGCCAGTTATGGAAGGGGGTCGAGGACCGGGGAGCTGTTTTTT. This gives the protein CASYGRGSRTGELFF.

CDR3 amino acids: CASSQGDNEQFF. Written as DNA, the CDR3 is TGTGCCAGCAGCCAAGGAGACAATGAGCAGTTCTTC. V is TRBV4-2 and J is TRBJ2-1; D unresolved. This CDR3 spans 12 amino acids. The V end lost 1 base, the J end lost 5 bases, and 3 bases lay between the germline ends. Germline assignment: CDR1 LGHNA and CDR2 YNFKEQ.

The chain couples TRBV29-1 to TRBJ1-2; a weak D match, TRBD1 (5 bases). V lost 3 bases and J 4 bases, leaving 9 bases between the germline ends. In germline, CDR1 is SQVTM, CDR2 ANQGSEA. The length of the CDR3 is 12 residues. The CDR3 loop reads CSVESGGYGYTF. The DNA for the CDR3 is TGCAGCGTTGAGTCGGGGGGCTATGGCTACACCTTC.

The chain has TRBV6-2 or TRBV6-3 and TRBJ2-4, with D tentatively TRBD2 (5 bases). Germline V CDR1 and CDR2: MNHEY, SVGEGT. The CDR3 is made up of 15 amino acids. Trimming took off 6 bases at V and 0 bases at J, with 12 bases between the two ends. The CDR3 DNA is TGTGCCAGCAGCCGGACTGGTGTAGCCAAAAACATTCAGTACTTC. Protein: CASSRTGVAKNIQYF.

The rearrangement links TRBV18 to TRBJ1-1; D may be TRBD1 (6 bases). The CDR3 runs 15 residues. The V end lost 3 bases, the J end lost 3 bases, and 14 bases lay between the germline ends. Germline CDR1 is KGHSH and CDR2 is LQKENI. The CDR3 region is CASSPFRGLDTEAFF. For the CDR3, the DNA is TGTGCCAGCTCACCTTTCAGGGGCCTAGACACTGAAGCTTTCTTT.

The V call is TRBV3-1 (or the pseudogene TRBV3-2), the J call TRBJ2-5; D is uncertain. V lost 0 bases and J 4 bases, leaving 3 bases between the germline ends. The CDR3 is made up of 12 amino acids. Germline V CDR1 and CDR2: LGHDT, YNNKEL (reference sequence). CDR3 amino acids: CASSQDRETQYF. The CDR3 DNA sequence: TGTGCCAGCAGCCAAGATCGAGAGACCCAGTACTTC.

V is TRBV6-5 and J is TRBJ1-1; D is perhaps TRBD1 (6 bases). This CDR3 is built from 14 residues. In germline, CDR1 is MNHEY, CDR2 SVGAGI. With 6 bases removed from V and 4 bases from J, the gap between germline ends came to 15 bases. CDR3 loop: CASRRLGGSTEAFF. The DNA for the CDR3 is TGTGCCAGCAGACGCCTAGGGGGGAGCACTGAAGCTTTCTTT.

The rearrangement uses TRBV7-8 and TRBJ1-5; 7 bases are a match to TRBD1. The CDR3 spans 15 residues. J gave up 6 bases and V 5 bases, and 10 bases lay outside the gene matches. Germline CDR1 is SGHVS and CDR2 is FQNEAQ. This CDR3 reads CASSPLDRVFQPQHF. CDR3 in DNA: TGTGCCAGCAGCCCTCTCGACAGGGTGTTTCAGCCCCAGCATTTT.

CDR3 amino acids: CASTHYEGHEQFF. DNA for the CDR3: TGTGCCAGCACCCACTATGAAGGTCATGAGCAGTTCTTC. The chain is built from TRBV14 and TRBJ2-1; D uncertain. The CDR3 totals 13 residues. The V end was cut by 7 bases, the J end by 8 bases, with 15 bases between. The V gene's germline CDR1 is SGHDN and CDR2 FVKESK.

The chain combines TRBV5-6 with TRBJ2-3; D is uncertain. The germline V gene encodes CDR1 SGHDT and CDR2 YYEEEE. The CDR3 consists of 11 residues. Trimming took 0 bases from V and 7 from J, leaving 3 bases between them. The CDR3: CASSLANTQYF. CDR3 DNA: TGTGCCAGCAGCTTGGCGAATACGCAGTATTTT. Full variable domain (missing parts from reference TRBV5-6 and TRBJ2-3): DAGVTQSPTHLIKTRGQQVTLRCSPKSGHDTVSWYQQALGQGPQFIFQYYEEEERQRGNFPDRFSGHQFPNYSSELNVNALLLGDSALYLCASSLANTQYFGPGTRLTVL.

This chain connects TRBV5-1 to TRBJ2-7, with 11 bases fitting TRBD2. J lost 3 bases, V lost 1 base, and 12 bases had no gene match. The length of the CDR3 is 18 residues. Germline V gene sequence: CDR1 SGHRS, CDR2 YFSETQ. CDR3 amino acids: CASSLFSASTSGVYEQYF. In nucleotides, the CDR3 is TGCGCCAGCAGCTTGTTTTCTGCTTCGACTAGCGGGGTCTACGAGCAGTACTTC.

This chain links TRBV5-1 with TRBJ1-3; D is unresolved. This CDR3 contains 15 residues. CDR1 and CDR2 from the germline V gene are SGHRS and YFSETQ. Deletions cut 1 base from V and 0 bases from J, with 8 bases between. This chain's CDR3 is CASSLQASSGNTIYF. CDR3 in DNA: TGCGCCAGCAGCTTGCAGGCGTCCTCTGGAAACACCATATATTTT.

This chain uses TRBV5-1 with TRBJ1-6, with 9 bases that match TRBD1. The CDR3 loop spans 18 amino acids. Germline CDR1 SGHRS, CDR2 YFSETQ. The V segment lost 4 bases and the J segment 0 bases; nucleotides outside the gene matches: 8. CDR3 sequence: CASSVGTGTNSYNSPLHF. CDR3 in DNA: TGCGCCAGCAGCGTCGGGACAGGGACAAACTCCTATAATTCACCCCTCCACTTT.

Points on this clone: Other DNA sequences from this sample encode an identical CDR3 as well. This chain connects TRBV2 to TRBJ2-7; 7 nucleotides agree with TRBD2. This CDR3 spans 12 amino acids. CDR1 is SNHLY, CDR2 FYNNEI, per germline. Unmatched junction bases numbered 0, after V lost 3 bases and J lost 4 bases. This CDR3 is CASSERGYEQYF. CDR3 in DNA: TGTGCCAGCAGTGAGCGGGGGTACGAGCAGTACTTC.

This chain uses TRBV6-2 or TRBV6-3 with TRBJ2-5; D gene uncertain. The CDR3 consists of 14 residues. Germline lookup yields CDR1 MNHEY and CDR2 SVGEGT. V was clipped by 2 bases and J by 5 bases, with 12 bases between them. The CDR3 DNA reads TGTGCCAGCAGTTACGGAATAGGGATGGAGACCCAGTACTTC. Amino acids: CASSYGIGMETQYF.

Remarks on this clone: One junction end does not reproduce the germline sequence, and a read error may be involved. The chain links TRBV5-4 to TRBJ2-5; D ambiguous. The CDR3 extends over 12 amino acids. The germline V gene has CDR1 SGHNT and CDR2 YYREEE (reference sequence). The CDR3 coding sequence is TGTGCCAGCAGCCCGGACCATGAGACCCAGTACTTC. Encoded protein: CASSPDHETQYF.

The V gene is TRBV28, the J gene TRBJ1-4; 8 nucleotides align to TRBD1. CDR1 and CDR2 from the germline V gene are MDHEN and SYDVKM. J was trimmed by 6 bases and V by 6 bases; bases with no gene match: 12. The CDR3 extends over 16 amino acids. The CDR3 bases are TGTGCCAGCAGCTTGGGACAACCGGGACAGGATGAAAAACTGTTTTTT. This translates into CASSLGQPGQDEKLFF. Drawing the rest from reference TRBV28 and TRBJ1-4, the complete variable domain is DVKVTQSSRYLVKRTGEKVFLECVQDMDHENMFWYRQDPGLGLRLIYFSYDVKMKEKGDIPEGYSVSREKKERFSLILESASTNQTSMYLCASSLGQPGQDEKLFFGSGTQLSVL.